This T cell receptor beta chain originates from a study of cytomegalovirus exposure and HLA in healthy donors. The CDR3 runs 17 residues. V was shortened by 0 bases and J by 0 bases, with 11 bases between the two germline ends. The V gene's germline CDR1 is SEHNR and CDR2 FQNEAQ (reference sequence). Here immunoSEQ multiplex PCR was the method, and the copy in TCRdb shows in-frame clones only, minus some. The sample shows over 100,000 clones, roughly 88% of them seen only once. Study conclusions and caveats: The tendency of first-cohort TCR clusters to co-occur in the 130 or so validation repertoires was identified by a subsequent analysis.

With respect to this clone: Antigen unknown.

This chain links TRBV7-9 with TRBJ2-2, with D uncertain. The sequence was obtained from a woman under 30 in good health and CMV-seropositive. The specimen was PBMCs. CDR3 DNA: TGTGCCAGCAGCTTAGCTCGCGCCGGAGCGAACACCGGGGAGCTGTTTTTT. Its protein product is CASSLARAGANTGELFF.